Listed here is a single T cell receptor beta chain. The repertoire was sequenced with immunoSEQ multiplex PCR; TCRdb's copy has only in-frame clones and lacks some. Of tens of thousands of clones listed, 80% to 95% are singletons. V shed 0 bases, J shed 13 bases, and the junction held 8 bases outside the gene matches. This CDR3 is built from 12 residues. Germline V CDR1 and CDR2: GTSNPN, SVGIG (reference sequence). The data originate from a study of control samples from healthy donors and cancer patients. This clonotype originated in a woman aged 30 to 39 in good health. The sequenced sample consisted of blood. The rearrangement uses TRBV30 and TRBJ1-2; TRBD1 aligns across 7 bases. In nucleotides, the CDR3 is TGTGCCTGGAGTGTACTAAGGGGGCAGTCCACCTTC. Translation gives CAWSVLRGQSTF.